There are a few counts of the clone carrying this T cell receptor (beta chain). This record belongs to a study of T cell changes during pregnancy in multiple sclerosis. TCRdb's copy holds only in-frame clones and misses some; the assay was immunoSEQ multiplex PCR. The table has about 93,000 clones, approximately 92% seen once. The CDR3 sequence is 15 residues long. V shed 4 bases, J shed 2 bases, and the junction held 5 bases outside the gene matches. The germline gives CDR1 MNHNS, CDR2 SASEGT. The sequencing here drew on peripheral blood, taken after pregnancy. This rearrangement joins TRBV6-1 to TRBJ2-1; 7 positions match TRBD1. The sequence was obtained from a female donor with multiple sclerosis, enrolled in a pregnancy study. CDR3 protein: CASSVEDRTYNEQFF. Here the CDR3 DNA reads TGTGCCAGCAGTGTGGAGGACAGGACCTACAATGAGCAGTTCTTC.